This T cell receptor (beta chain) was recovered during a study of PD-1 blockade in mismatch repair-deficient tumors. Study-level findings and limits: Rapid post-treatment expansion, then contraction, generally preceding radiologic response, marked tumor-resident clones.

All patients were mismatch repair deficient, assessed by either PCR or immunohistochemistry. The TCR-sequenced patients were a few responders to pembrolizumab. In regard to this clone: Its antigen is still unknown.

The data were produced by immunoSEQ multiplex PCR, yet TCRdb's version contains in-frame clones alone and is incomplete. The data contain tens of thousands of clones, 83% of them singletons. The CDR3 is 15 amino acids. CDR1 and CDR2 (germline): KGHSH, LQKENI. V was clipped by 3 bases and J by 8 bases; unmatched bases: 8. V gene TRBV18 combines with J gene TRBJ2-3; 10 bases map to TRBD2. Source: peripheral blood, taken 12 weeks after starting pembrolizumab. The TCR was taken from an adult with mismatch repair-deficient cancer. The CDR3: CASSPPSGSVGTQYF. The CDR3 DNA follows: TGTGCCAGCTCACCGCCTAGCGGGAGTGTAGGTACGCAGTATTTT.